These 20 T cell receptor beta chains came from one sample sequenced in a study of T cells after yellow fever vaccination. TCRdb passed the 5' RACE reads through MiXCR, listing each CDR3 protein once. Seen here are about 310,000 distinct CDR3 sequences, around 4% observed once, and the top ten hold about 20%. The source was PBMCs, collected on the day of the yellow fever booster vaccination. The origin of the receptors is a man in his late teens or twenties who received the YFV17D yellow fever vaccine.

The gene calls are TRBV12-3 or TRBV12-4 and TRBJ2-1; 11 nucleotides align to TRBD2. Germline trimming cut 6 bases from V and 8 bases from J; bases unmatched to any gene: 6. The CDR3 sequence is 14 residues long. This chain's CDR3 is CASRPTSGVDEQFF. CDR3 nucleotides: TGTGCCAGCAGGCCGACTAGCGGGGTTGATGAGCAGTTCTTC.

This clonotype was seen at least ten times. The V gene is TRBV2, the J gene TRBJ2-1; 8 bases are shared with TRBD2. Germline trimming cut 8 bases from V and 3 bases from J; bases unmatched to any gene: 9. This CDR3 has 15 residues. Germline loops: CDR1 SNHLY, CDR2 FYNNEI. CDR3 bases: TGTGCCAGCGCGGCCCAGGCGGGGGGCTACAATGAGCAGTTCTTC. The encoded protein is CASAAQAGGYNEQFF. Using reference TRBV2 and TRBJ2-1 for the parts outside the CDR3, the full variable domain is EPEVTQTPSHQVTQMGQEVILRCVPISNHLYFYWYRQILGQKVEFLVSFYNNEISEKSEIFDDQFSVERPDGSNFTLKIRSTKLEDSAMYFCASAAQAGGYNEQFFGPGTRLTVL.

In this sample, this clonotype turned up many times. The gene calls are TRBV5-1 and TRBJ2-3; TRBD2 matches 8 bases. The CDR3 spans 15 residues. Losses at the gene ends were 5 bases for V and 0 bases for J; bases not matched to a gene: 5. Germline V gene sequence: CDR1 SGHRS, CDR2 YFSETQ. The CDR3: CASSGGGRSTDTQYF. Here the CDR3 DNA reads TGCGCCAGCAGTGGCGGGGGGAGGAGCACAGATACGCAGTATTTT.

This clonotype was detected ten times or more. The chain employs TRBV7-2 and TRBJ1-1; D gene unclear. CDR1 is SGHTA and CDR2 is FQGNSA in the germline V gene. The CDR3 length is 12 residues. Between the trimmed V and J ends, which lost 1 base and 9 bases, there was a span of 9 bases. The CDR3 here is CASSLVFPQAFF. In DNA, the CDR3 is TGTGCCAGCAGCTTAGTCTTCCCTCAAGCTTTCTTT.

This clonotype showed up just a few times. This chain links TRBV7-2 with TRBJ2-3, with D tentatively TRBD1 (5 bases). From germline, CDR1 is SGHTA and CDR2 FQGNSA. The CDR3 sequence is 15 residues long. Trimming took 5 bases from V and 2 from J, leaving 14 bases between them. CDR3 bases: TGTGCCAGCAGCCCCGTGGACACCCTCACAGATACGCAGTATTTT. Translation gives CASSPVDTLTDTQYF.

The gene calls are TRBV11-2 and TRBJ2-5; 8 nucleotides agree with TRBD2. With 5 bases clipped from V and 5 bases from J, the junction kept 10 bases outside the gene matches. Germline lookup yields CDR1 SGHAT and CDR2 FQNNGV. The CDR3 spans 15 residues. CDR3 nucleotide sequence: TGTGCCAGCAGCCGAACGGGGGGGGGATGGGAGACCCAGTACTTC. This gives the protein CASSRTGGGWETQYF.

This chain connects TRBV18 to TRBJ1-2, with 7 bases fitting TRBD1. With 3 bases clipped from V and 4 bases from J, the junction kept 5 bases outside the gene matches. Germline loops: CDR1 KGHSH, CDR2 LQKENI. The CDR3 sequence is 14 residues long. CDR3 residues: CASSPTGQTYGYTF. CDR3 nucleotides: TGTGCCAGCTCACCCACGGGACAGACCTATGGCTACACCTTC.

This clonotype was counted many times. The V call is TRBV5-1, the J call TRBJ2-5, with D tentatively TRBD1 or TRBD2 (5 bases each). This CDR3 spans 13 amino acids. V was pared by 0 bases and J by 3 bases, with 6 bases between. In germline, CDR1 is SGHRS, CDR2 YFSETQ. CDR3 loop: CASSLGGEETQYF. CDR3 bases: TGCGCCAGCAGCTTGGGAGGGGAAGAGACCCAGTACTTC.

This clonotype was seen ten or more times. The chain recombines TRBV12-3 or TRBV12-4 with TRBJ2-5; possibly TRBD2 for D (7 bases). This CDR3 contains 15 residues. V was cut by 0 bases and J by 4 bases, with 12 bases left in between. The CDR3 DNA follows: TGTGCCAGCAGTTTAGCGGGGGGGCTAGGAGAGACCCAGTACTTC. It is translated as CASSLAGGLGETQYF.

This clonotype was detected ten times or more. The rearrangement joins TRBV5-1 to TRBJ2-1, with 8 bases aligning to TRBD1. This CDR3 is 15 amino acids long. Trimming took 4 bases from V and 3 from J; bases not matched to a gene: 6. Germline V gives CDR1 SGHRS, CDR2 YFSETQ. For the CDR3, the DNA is TGCGCCAGCAGCCCCCCAGGGGGCTTCTACAATGAGCAGTTCTTC. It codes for CASSPPGGFYNEQFF.

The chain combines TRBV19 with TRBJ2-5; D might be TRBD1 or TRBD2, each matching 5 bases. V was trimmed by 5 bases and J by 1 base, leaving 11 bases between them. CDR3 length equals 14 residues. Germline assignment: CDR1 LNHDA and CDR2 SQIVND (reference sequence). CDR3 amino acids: CASSPGTPQETQYF. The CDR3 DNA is TGTGCCAGTAGTCCCGGGACCCCCCAAGAGACCCAGTACTTC.

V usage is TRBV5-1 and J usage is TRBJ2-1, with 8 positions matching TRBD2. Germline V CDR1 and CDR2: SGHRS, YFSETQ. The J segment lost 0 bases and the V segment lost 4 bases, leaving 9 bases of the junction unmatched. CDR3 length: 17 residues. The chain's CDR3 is CASSLSERGLSYNEQFF. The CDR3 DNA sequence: TGCGCCAGCAGCCTCAGCGAGCGGGGGCTCTCCTACAATGAGCAGTTCTTC.

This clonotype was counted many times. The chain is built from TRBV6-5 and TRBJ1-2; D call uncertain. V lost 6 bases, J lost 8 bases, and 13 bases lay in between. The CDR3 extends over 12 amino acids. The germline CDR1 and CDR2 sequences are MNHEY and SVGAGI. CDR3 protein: CASRKTGGGYTF. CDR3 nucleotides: TGTGCCAGCAGGAAGACGGGAGGAGGCTACACCTTC.

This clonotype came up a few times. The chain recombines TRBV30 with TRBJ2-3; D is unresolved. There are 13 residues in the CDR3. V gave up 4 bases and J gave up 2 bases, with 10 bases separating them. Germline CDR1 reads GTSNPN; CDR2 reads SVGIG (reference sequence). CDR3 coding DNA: TGTGCCTGGACCCGGCGACACACAGATACGCAGTATTTT. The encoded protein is CAWTRRHTDTQYF.

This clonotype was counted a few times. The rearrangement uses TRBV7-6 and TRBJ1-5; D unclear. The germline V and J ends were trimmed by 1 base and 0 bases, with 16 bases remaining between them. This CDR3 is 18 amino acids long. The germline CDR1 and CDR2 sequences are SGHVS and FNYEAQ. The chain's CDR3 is CASSLDGWRLDSNQPQHF. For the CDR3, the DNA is TGTGCCAGCAGCTTAGATGGATGGCGGCTTGATAGCAATCAGCCCCAGCATTTT.

CDR3 coding DNA: TGCGCCAGCAGTCAATCGTCGACCCTCCGTTATGGCTACACCTTC. As protein: CASSQSSTLRYGYTF. The gene calls are TRBV23-1 and TRBJ1-2; no reliable D call. TRBV23-1 is labeled an ORF, and its function is uncertain. The length of the CDR3 is 15 residues. The germline V and J ends were trimmed by 0 bases and 5 bases, with 13 bases remaining between them.

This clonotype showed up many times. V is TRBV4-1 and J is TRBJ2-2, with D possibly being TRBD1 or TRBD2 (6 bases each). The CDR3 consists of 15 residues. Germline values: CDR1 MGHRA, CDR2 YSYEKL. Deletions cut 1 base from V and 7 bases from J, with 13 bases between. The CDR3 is CASSQGVGGGGELFF. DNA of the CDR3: TGCGCCAGCAGCCAAGGGGTAGGGGGAGGCGGGGAGCTGTTTTTT.

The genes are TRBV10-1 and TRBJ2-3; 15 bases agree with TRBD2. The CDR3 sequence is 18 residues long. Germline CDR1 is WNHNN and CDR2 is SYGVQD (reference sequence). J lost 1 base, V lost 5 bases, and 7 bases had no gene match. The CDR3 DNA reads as TGCGCCAGCAGTCTGGGACTAGCGGGGGGATACGGCACAGATACGCAGTATTTT. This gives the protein CASSLGLAGGYGTDTQYF.

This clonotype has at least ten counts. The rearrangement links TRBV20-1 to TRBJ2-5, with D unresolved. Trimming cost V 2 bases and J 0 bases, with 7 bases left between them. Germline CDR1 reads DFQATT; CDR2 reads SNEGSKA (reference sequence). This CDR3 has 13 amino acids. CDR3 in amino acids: CSARPAYQETQYF. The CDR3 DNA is TGCAGTGCTAGACCGGCTTACCAAGAGACCCAGTACTTC.

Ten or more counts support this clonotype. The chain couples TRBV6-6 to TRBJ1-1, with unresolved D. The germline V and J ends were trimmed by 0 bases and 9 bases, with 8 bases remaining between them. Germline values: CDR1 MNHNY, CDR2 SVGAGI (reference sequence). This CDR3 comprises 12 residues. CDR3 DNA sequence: TGTGCCAGCAGTTACTCAACTAATCAAGCTTTCTTT. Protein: CASSYSTNQAFF.